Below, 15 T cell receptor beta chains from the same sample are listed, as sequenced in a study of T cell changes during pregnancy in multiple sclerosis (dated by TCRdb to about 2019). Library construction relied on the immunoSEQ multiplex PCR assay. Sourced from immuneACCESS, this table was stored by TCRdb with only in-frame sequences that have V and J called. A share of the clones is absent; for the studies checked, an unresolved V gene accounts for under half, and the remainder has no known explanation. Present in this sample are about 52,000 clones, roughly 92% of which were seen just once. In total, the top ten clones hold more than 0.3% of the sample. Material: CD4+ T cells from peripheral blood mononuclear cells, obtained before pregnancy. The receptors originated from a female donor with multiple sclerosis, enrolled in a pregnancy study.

In DNA, the CDR3 is TGCGCCAGCAGCGGACCGGGACTAGTTAGGGAGACCCAGTACTTC. This sequence encodes CASSGPGLVRETQYF. The rearrangement links TRBV5-1 to TRBJ2-5, with 8 bases aligning to TRBD2. The junction had 10 bases not matched to a gene; V was cut back by 4 bases and J by 5 bases. The germline gives CDR1 SGHRS, CDR2 YFSETQ. The CDR3 spans 15 residues. The full variable domain, with the rest looked up from reference TRBV5-1 and TRBJ2-5, is KAGVTQTPRYLIKTRGQQVTLSCSPISGHRSVSWYQQTPGQGLQFLFEYFSETQRNKGNFPGRFSGRQFSNSRSEMNVSTLELGDSALYLCASSGPGLVRETQYFGPGTRLLVL.

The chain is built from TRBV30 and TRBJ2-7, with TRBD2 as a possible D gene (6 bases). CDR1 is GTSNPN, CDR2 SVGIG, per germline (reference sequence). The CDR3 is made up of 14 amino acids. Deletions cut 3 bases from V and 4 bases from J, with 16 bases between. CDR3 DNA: TGTGCCTGGAGGAGATCTAGCGTTCCATACGAGCAGTACTTC. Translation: CAWRRSSVPYEQYF. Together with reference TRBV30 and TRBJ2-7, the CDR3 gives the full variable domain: SQTIHQWPATLVQPVGSPLSLECTVEGTSNPNLYWYRQAAGRGLQLLFYSVGIGQISSEVPQNLSASRPQDRQFILSSKKLLLSDSGFYLCAWRRSSVPYEQYFGPGTRLTVT.

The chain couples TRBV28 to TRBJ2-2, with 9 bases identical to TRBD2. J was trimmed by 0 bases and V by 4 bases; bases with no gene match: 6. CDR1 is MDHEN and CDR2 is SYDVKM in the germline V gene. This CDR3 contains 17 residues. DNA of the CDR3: TGTGCCAGCAGTTCTCCAGCGGGAGGACCGAACACCGGGGAGCTGTTTTTT. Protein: CASSSPAGGPNTGELFF.

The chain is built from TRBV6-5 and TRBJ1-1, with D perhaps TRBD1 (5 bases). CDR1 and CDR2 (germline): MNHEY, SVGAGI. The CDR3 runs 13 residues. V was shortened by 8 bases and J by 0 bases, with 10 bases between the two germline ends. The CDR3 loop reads CASCGHMNTEAFF. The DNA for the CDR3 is TGTGCCAGCTGTGGACATATGAACACTGAAGCTTTCTTT.

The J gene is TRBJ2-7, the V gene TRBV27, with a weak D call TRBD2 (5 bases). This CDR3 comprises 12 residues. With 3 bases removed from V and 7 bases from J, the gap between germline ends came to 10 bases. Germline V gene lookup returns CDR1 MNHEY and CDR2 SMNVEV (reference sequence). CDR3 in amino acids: CASSFRGREQYF. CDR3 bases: TGTGCCAGCAGTTTTCGGGGTCGGGAGCAGTACTTC.

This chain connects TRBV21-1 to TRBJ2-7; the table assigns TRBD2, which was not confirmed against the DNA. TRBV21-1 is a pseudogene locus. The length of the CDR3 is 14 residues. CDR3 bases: TGTGCCAGCAGCAAGGGCGGGGGCTATTACGAGCAGTACTTC. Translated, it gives CASSKGGGYYEQYF.

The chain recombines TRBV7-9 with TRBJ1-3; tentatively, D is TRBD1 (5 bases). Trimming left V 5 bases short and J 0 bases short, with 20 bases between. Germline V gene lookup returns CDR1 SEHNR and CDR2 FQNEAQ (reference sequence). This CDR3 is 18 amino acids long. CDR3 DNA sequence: TGTGCCAGCAGCCACCATATCCGACAGCCGAGCTCTGGAAACACCATATATTTT. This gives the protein CASSHHIRQPSSGNTIYF.

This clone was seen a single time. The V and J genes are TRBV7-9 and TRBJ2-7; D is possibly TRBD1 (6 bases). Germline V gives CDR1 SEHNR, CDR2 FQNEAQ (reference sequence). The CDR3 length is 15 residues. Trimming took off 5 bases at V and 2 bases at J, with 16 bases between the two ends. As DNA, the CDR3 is TGTGCCAGCAGCAACCCCCCTACAGGGACCTACGAGCAGTACTTC. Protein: CASSNPPTGTYEQYF. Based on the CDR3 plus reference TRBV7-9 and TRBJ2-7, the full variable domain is DTGVSQNPRHKITKRGQNVTFRCDPISEHNRLYWYRQTLGQGPEFLTYFQNEAQLEKSRLLSDRFSAERPKGSFSTLEIQRTEQGDSAMYLCASSNPPTGTYEQYFGPGTRLTVT.

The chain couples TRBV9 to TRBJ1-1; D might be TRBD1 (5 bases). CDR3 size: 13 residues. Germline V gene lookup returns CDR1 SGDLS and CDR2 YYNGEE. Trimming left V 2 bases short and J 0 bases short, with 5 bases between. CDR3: CASSVRVNTEAFF. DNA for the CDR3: TGTGCCAGCAGCGTCAGGGTGAACACTGAAGCTTTCTTT.

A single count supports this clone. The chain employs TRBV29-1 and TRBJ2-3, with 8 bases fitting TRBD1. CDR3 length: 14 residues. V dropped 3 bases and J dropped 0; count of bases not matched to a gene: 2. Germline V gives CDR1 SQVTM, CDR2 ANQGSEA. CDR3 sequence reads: CSVDGDRSTDTQYF. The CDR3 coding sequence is TGCAGCGTTGACGGGGACAGGAGCACAGATACGCAGTATTTT.

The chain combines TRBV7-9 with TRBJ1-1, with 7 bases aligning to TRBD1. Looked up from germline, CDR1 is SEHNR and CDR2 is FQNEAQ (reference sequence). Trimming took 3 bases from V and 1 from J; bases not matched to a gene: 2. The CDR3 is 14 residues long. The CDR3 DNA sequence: TGTGCCAGCAGCTTTCAGGGGGGGAACACTGAAGCTTTCTTT. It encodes CASSFQGGNTEAFF. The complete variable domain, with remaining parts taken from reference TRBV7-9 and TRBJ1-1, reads DTGVSQNPRHKITKRGQNVTFRCDPISEHNRLYWYRQTLGQGPEFLTYFQNEAQLEKSRLLSDRFSAERPKGSFSTLEIQRTEQGDSAMYLCASSFQGGNTEAFFGQGTRLTVV.

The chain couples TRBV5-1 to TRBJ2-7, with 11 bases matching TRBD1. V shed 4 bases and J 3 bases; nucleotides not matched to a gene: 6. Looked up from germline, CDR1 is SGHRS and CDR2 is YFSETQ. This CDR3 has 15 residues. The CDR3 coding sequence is TGCGCCAGCAGCCGGGGGACAGGGGGAGGCTACGAGCAGTACTTC. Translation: CASSRGTGGGYEQYF.

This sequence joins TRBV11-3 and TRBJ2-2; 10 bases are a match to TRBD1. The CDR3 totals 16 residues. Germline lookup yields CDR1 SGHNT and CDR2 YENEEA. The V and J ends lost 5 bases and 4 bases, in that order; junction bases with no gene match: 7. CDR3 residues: CASSPRTGGSTGELFF. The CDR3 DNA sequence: TGTGCCAGCAGCCCCCGGACAGGGGGGTCCACCGGGGAGCTGTTTTTT. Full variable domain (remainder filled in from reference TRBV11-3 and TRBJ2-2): EAGVVQSPRYKIIEKKQPVAFWCNPISGHNTLYWYLQNLGQGPELLIRYENEEAVDDSQLPKDRFSAERLKGVDSTLKIQPAELGDSAVYLCASSPRTGGSTGELFFGEGSRLTVL.

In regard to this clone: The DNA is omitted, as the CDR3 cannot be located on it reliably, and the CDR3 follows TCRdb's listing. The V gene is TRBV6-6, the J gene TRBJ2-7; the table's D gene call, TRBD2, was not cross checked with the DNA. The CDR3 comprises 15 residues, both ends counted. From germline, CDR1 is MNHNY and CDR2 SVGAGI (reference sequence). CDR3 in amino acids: CASSSSGLALGEQYF.

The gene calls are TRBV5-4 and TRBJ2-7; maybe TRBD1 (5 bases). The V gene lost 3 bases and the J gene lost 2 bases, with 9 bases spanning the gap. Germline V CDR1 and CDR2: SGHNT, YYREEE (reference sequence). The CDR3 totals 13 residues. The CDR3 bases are TGTGCCAGCAGCTCAGGGCTTGCCTACGAGCAGTACTTC. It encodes CASSSGLAYEQYF.